This TCR beta chain is from a study of shared T cell receptors in the human thymus. Assay: immunoSEQ multiplex PCR; the TCRdb copy retains only in-frame clones and omits some. The profile shows about 610,000 clones, approximately 87% of them singletons. These same data were also listed under a study on human thymus T cells. That work states: Resections from corrective heart surgery supplied the thymus tissue. There were highly overlapping thymic repertoires among unrelated individuals, as related research reported.

The specimen was thymocytes. This sequence was found in a boy under three years old with a congenital heart defect.

The CDR3 loop reads CASTPKFGSLNEQFF. Here the CDR3 DNA reads TGTGCCAGCACCCCCAAGTTCGGGAGTTTGAATGAGCAGTTCTTC. The gene calls are TRBV9 and TRBJ2-1, with TRBD2 as a possible D gene (6 bases). The germline V gene encodes CDR1 SGDLS and CDR2 YYNGEE. This CDR3 spans 15 amino acids. The V and J ends lost 6 bases and 7 bases respectively, with 20 bases between them.